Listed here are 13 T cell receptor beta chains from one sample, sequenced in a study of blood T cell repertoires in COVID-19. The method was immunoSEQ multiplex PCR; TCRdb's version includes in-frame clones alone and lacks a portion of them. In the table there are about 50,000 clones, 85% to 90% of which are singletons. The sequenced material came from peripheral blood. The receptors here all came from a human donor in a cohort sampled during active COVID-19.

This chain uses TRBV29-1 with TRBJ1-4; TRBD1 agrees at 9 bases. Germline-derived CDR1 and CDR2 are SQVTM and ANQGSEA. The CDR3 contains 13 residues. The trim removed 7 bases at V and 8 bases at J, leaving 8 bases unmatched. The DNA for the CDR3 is TGCAGCGCTACCGGGACAGGGAGCGAAAAACTGTTTTTT. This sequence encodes CSATGTGSEKLFF. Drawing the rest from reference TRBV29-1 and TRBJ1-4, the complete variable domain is SAVISQKPSRDICQRGTSLTIQCQVDSQVTMMFWYRQQPGQSLTLIATANQGSEATYESGFVIDKFPISRPNLTFSTLTVSNMSPEDSSIYLCSATGTGSEKLFFGSGTQLSVL.

CDR3: CASSSGGPVDTQYF. In nucleotides, the CDR3 is TGTGCCAGTAGTTCGGGGGGGCCCGTAGATACGCAGTATTTT. V and J are TRBV19 and TRBJ2-3; TRBD2 aligns across 8 bases. Germline V lookup: CDR1 LNHDA, CDR2 SQIVND (reference sequence). The trim removed 5 bases at V and 5 bases at J, leaving 6 bases unmatched. The CDR3 totals 14 residues.

This CDR3 is CAWSSPRGSVYEQYV. As DNA, the CDR3 is TGTGCCTGGAGTTCCCCCCGGGGTAGCGTCTACGAGCAGTACGTC. The rearrangement links TRBV30 to TRBJ2-7; possible D gene TRBD2, 5 bases. Germline-derived CDR1 and CDR2 are GTSNPN and SVGIG (reference sequence). Between the trimmed V and J ends, which lost 2 bases and 3 bases, there was a span of 17 bases. CDR3 length: 15 residues.

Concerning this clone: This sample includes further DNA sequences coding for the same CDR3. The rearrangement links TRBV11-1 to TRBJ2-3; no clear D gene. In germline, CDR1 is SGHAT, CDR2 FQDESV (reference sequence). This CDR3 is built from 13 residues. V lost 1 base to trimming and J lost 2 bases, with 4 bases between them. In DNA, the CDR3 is TGTGCCAGCAGCTTAGGGGCCACAGATACGCAGTATTTT. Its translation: CASSLGATDTQYF.

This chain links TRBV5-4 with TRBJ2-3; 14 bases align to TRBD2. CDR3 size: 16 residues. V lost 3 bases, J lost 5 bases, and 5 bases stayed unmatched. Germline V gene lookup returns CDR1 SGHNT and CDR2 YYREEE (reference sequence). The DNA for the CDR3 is TGTGCCAGCAGCTCCGGGACTAGCGGGAGTCTAGATACGCAGTATTTT. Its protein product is CASSSGTSGSLDTQYF.

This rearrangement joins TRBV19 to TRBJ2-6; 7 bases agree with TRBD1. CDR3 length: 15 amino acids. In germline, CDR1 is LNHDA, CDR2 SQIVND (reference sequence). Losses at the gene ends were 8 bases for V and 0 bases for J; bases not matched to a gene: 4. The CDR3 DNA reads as TGTGCCAGTTCACCAGGGGGCTCTGGGGCCAACGTCCTGACTTTC. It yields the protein CASSPGGSGANVLTF.

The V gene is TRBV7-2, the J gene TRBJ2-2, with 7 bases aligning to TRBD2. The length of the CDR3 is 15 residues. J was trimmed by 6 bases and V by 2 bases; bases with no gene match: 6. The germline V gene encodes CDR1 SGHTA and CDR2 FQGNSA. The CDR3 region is CASSLSVLASGELFF. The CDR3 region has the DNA TGTGCCAGCAGCTTATCAGTACTAGCGTCCGGGGAGCTGTTTTTT.

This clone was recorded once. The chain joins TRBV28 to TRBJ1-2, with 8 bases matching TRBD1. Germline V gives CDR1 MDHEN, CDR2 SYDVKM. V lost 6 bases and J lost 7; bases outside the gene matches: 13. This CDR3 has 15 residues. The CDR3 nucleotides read TGTGCCAGCAGCCCCTGGGGAACAGGGGGAGGTGGCTACACCTTC. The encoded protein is CASSPWGTGGGGYTF.

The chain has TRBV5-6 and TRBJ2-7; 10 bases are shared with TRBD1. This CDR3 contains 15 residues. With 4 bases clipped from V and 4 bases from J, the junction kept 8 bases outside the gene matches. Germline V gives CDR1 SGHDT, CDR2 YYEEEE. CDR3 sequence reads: CASSDVGQGIYEQYV. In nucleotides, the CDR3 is TGTGCCAGCAGCGACGTGGGACAGGGGATTTACGAGCAGTACGTC.

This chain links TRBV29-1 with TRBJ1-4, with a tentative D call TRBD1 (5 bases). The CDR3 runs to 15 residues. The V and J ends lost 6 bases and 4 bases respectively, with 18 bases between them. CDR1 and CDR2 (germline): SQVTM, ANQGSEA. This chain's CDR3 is CSVRPETDLNEKLFF. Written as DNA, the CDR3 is TGCAGCGTCCGTCCCGAGACAGACCTTAATGAAAAACTGTTTTTT. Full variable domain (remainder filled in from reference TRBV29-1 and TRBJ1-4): SAVISQKPSRDICQRGTSLTIQCQVDSQVTMMFWYRQQPGQSLTLIATANQGSEATYESGFVIDKFPISRPNLTFSTLTVSNMSPEDSSIYLCSVRPETDLNEKLFFGSGTQLSVL.

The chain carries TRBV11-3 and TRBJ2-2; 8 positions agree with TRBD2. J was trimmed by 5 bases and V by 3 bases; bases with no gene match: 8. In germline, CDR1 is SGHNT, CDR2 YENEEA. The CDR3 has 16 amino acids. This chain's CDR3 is CASSLSLAGPTGELFF. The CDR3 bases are TGTGCCAGCAGCTTGAGCCTAGCGGGCCCAACCGGGGAGCTGTTTTTT.

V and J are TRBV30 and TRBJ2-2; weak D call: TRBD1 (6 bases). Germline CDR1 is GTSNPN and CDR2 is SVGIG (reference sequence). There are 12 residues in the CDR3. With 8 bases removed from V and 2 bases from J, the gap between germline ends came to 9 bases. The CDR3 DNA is TGTGCCGTGGACAGAAACACCGGGGAGCTGTTTTTT. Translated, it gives CAVDRNTGELFF.

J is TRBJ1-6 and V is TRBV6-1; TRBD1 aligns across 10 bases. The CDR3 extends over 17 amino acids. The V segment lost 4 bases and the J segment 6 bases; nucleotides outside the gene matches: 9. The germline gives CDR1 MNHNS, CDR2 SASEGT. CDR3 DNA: TGTGCCAGCAGTGTAAGGACAGGGGGGGAACTTAATTCACCCCTCCACTTT. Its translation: CASSVRTGGELNSPLHF.